Below, 30 T cell receptor beta chains from the same sample are listed, as sequenced in a study of blood T cells in healthy people across ages. A sample-barcoded 5' primer and a J-beta primer mix were used in a second PCR of roughly 7 to 11 cycles. TCRdb reprocessed the 5' RACE reads via MiXCR and lists one record per CDR3 protein. The data show 800,000 or so distinct CDR3 sequences, more than 20% seen once. This same sample was also part of a study on T cells of mothers and their children.

Input material: blood. Receptor source: a boy younger than 18 in good health.

This clonotype was counted between two and nine times. The chain recombines TRBV7-9 with TRBJ2-5, with 8 bases matching TRBD2. The closer fit of TRBJ2-7 to the DNA end suggests the J call may be wrong. This CDR3 region has 15 residues. Germline-derived CDR1 and CDR2 are SEHNR and FQNEAQ (reference sequence). The CDR3 loop is CASSSTSDGSYEQYF. The CDR3 DNA is TGTGCCAGCAGCTCGACTAGCGATGGGTCCTACGAGCAGTACTTC.

This clonotype was counted between two and nine times. V gene TRBV24-1 combines with J gene TRBJ2-5; 10 bases fit TRBD1. The CDR3 has 18 amino acids. CDR1 is KGHDR and CDR2 is SFDVKD in the germline V gene. J was trimmed by 2 bases and V by 3 bases; bases with no gene match: 11. CDR3 sequence: CATSDPYRDRGMQETQYF. Written as DNA, the CDR3 is TGTGCCACCAGTGATCCTTACCGGGACAGGGGTATGCAAGAGACCCAGTACTTC.

This chain uses TRBV6-2 or TRBV6-3 with TRBJ2-5; D unresolved. Germline CDR1 and CDR2: MNHEY and SVGEGT. Trimming pared 2 bases from V and 5 bases from J, leaving 6 bases between. CDR3 length equals 12 residues. CDR3 sequence (DNA): TGTGCCAGCAGTTACATCCCGGAGACCCAGTACTTC. Translation: CASSYIPETQYF.

A few counts support this clonotype. The rearrangement uses TRBV25-1 and TRBJ2-7; D is uncertain. The CDR3 sequence is 11 residues long. In germline, CDR1 is MGHDK, CDR2 SYGVNS. The V gene lost 10 bases and the J gene lost 2 bases, with 9 bases spanning the gap. CDR3 nucleotide sequence: TGTGCCACCTCGGATGCCTACGAGCAGTACTTC. It codes for CATSDAYEQYF.

This clonotype was found a few times. J is TRBJ2-7 and V is TRBV29-1; D unresolved. CDR1 is SQVTM and CDR2 is ANQGSEA in the germline V gene. This CDR3 is 12 amino acids long. V was shortened by 0 bases and J by 3 bases, with 6 bases between the two germline ends. The CDR3 here is CSVEDMSYEQYF. CDR3 bases: TGCAGCGTTGAAGATATGAGCTACGAGCAGTACTTC.

This clonotype was detected only a few times. The chain has TRBV27 and TRBJ2-4; 10 bases are shared with TRBD1. The V segment lost 3 bases and the J segment 6 bases; nucleotides outside the gene matches: 5. The CDR3 length is 15 residues. In germline, CDR1 is MNHEY, CDR2 SMNVEV (reference sequence). The CDR3 bases are TGTGCCAGCAGTTTGCAGACAGGGGGCACAAACATTCAGTACTTC. Translation gives CASSLQTGGTNIQYF.

The chain combines TRBV9 with TRBJ2-2, with 11 bases aligning to TRBD2. The CDR3 totals 16 residues. Germline CDR1 and CDR2: SGDLS and YYNGEE. J lost 8 bases, V lost 3 bases, and 9 bases had no gene match. This CDR3 reads CASSASGGPRGGELFF. CDR3 in DNA: TGTGCCAGCAGCGCTAGCGGGGGGCCCCGCGGAGGGGAGCTGTTTTTT. The full variable domain, in which reference TRBV9 and TRBJ2-2 provide the parts outside the CDR3, is DSGVTQTPKHLITATGQRVTLRCSPRSGDLSVYWYQQSLDQGLQFLIQYYNGEERAKGNILERFSAQQFPDLHSELNLSSLELGDSALYFCASSASGGPRGGELFFGEGSRLTVL.

This clonotype showed up just a few times. The CDR3 reads CASSLDRAFETQYF. The CDR3 DNA is TGTGCCAGCAGCTTGGACAGGGCCTTTGAGACCCAGTACTTC. The chain combines TRBV5-5 with TRBJ2-5; D perhaps matches TRBD1 (6 bases). Germline V CDR1 and CDR2: SGHKS, YYEKEE (reference sequence). Trimming took 0 bases from V and 5 from J, leaving 11 bases between them. CDR3 length: 14 amino acids.

This clonotype was counted only a few times. The chain joins TRBV19 to TRBJ1-1; TRBD1 matches 7 bases. From germline, CDR1 is LNHDA and CDR2 SQIVND (reference sequence). The V gene end was trimmed by 6 bases and the J gene end by 5 bases; junction bases not matched to a gene: 9. The CDR3 loop spans 14 amino acids. The CDR3 reads CASRPGTVRTEAFF. The DNA of the CDR3 is TGTGCCAGTAGACCCGGGACAGTAAGGACTGAAGCTTTCTTT.

The chain links TRBV12-3 or TRBV12-4 to TRBJ1-1; D ambiguous. V lost 4 bases, J lost 7 bases, and 10 bases lay in between. This CDR3 contains 12 residues. The CDR3 protein is CASSSSYGEAFF. The CDR3 nucleotides are TGTGCCAGCAGTTCGTCCTATGGTGAAGCTTTCTTT.

This chain links TRBV12-3 or TRBV12-4 with TRBJ1-4; D gene unclear. This CDR3 is built from 14 residues. V was trimmed by 5 bases and J by 5 bases, leaving 12 bases between them. The CDR3 reads CASSPAPRNEKLFF. For the CDR3, the DNA is TGTGCCAGCAGTCCCGCTCCCAGGAATGAAAAACTGTTTTTT.

This clonotype came up a few times. The rearrangement uses TRBV4-1 and TRBJ1-6; D possibly corresponds to TRBD1 (5 bases). The ends were cut back, 3 bases at V and 13 bases at J, with 16 bases in the middle. The CDR3 consists of 14 residues. CDR1 MGHRA and CDR2 YSYEKL come from the germline V gene. The CDR3 coding sequence is TGCGCCAGCAGCCACCCCGGGGCGGTATACCCCCTCCACTTT. Its translation: CASSHPGAVYPLHF.

A word on this clonotype: The junction departs from the called germline gene at one end, perhaps through a read error. The chain couples TRBV7-9 to TRBJ1-2; the D gene is possibly TRBD1 (5 bases). Germline CDR1 is SEHNR and CDR2 is FQNEAQ (reference sequence). CDR3 size: 14 residues. The CDR3 loop is CASRAGAGKDGYSF. CDR3 DNA: TGTGCCAGCAGAGCCGGGGCAGGAAAGGATGGGTACTCCTTC.

V is TRBV5-1 and J is TRBJ2-5, with 9 positions matching TRBD2. The V gene end was trimmed by 5 bases and the J gene end by 2 bases; junction bases not matched to a gene: 16. The germline V gene has CDR1 SGHRS and CDR2 YFSETQ. The CDR3 has 18 amino acids. The CDR3 reads CASRLGLAGTALQETQYF. For the CDR3, the DNA is TGCGCCAGCAGGTTAGGGCTAGCGGGGACCGCACTGCAAGAGACCCAGTACTTC.

A few counts support this clonotype. The V and J genes are TRBV20-1 and TRBJ2-7, with 13 bases that match TRBD2. This CDR3 comprises 16 residues. V lost 2 bases, J lost 3 bases, and 7 bases stayed unmatched. CDR1 is DFQATT, CDR2 SNEGSKA, per germline (reference sequence). The CDR3, as DNA: TGCAGTGCTAGACCCGGGACTAGCGGGACGAACTACGAGCAGTACTTC. Amino acids: CSARPGTSGTNYEQYF.

CDR3 sequence reads: CASSQDPGQGDGYTF. The CDR3 DNA reads TGTGCCAGCAGCCAAGACCCCGGACAGGGTGATGGCTACACCTTC. V usage is TRBV3-1 and J usage is TRBJ1-2; 8 positions match TRBD1. Germline CDR1 is LGHDT and CDR2 is YNNKEL (reference sequence). This CDR3 has 15 amino acids. Unmatched junction bases numbered 6, after V lost 0 bases and J lost 6 bases.

The sample holds a few counts of this clonotype. V and J are TRBV7-2 and TRBJ2-6; TRBD2 aligns across 14 bases. Germline V CDR1 and CDR2: SGHTA, FQGNSA. Trimming cost V 1 base and J 2 bases; bases outside gene matches: 4. This CDR3 contains 19 residues. This CDR3 is CASSLVATSGGAGANVLTF. The CDR3 nucleotides are TGTGCCAGCAGCTTAGTTGCGACTAGCGGGGGGGCTGGGGCCAACGTCCTGACTTTC.

This clonotype was found a few times. This chain links TRBV16 with TRBJ2-7, with 7 bases fitting TRBD1. V gave up 2 bases and J gave up 0 bases; unmatched junction bases: 4. The CDR3 covers 15 residues. Looked up from germline, CDR1 is KGHSY and CDR2 is FQNENV. Here the CDR3 DNA reads TGTGCCAGCAGCCAACGGGACAGCAGCTCCTACGAGCAGTACTTC. It yields the protein CASSQRDSSSYEQYF.

This clonotype was picked up a small number of times. One end of the junction does not line up with germline, which may come from a read error. The CDR3 DNA sequence: TGTGCCAGTAGCTTAACCAGGGGGGCGGCAGATACGCAGTATTTT. It yields the protein CASSLTRGAADTQYF. The chain carries TRBV7-2 and TRBJ2-3; tentatively, D is TRBD1 (7 bases). There are 15 residues in the CDR3. CDR1 and CDR2 from the germline V gene are SGHTA and FQGNSA.

The table lists this clonotype with a few counts. The chain couples TRBV6-2 or TRBV6-3 to TRBJ1-4, with D tentatively TRBD1 (6 bases). Germline CDR1 MNHEY, CDR2 SVGEGT. Between the trimmed V and J ends, which lost 5 bases and 4 bases, there was a span of 11 bases. This CDR3 region has 14 residues. Written as DNA, the CDR3 is TGTGCCAGCAGTAGGACAGCGGTTAATGAAAAACTGTTTTTT. Its translation: CASSRTAVNEKLFF.

Only a few counts were recorded for this clonotype. This chain links TRBV7-9 with TRBJ1-4; D call uncertain. The germline CDR1 and CDR2 sequences are SEHNR and FQNEAQ (reference sequence). Trimming pared 10 bases from V and 4 bases from J, leaving 7 bases between. The CDR3 has 11 residues. CDR3 in DNA: TGTGCCACCCAGGATAATGAAAAACTGTTTTTT. Protein: CATQDNEKLFF.

In the case of this clonotype: An end of the junction differs from the germline gene, which may be a read error. The chain joins TRBV27 to TRBJ2-1, with D possibly matching TRBD2 (5 bases). The germline CDR1 and CDR2 sequences are MNHEY and SMNVEV (reference sequence). The CDR3 extends over 15 amino acids. The chain's CDR3 is CAGSLYGEFYNEQFF. Written as DNA, the CDR3 is TGTGCCGGCAGTTTATACGGGGAATTCTACAATGAGCAGTTCTTC.

The V and J genes are TRBV6-4 and TRBJ2-1, with no clear D. V lost 4 bases and J 5 bases, leaving 12 bases between the germline ends. Germline CDR1 and CDR2: MRHNA and SNTAGT. The CDR3 contains 14 residues. The CDR3 DNA sequence: TGTGCCAGCAGTGGCCAGCAGTATGACAATGAGCAGTTCTTC. Residues: CASSGQQYDNEQFF.

The chain employs TRBV6-5 and TRBJ1-2, with 8 positions matching TRBD1. V trimming: 6 bases; J trimming: 6 bases; junction bases outside the gene matches: 6. Germline CDR1 is MNHEY and CDR2 is SVGAGI. The CDR3 runs 13 residues. CDR3 nucleotide sequence: TGTGCCAGCAGCCGACGGACAGGGCATGGCTACACCTTC. Its translation is CASSRRTGHGYTF.

The J gene is TRBJ2-6, the V gene TRBV7-3, with TRBD1 as a possible D gene (6 bases). This CDR3 has 18 residues. Germline V lookup: CDR1 SGHTA, CDR2 FQGTGA. V lost 7 bases, J lost 2 bases, and 21 bases lay in between. CDR3: CASTLKDSLQTGANVLTF. The CDR3, as DNA: TGTGCCAGCACCCTAAAGGACAGCCTACAGACTGGGGCCAACGTCCTGACTTTC.

This clonotype was detected a few times. One junction end disagrees with the germline gene, perhaps due to a read error. V is TRBV7-7 and J is TRBJ2-5, with 13 positions matching TRBD2. This CDR3 has 16 residues. Germline V gene sequence: CDR1 SSHAT, CDR2 FNYEAQ (reference sequence). The CDR3 DNA follows: TGTGCTAGCAGCGCGGGACTAGCGGGGATACAAGAGACCCAGTACTTC. Translating it yields CASSAGLAGIQETQYF.

The sample holds a few counts of this clonotype. The rearrangement joins TRBV15 to TRBJ1-5, with D unresolved. Germline assignment: CDR1 LNHNV and CDR2 YYDKDF (reference sequence). V was shortened by 3 bases and J by 1 base, with 13 bases between the two germline ends. The CDR3 sequence is 16 residues long. CDR3 in amino acids: CATSSSGVPSNQPQHF. In nucleotides, the CDR3 is TGTGCCACCAGCAGCTCAGGAGTTCCGAGCAATCAGCCCCAGCATTTT.

This clonotype was seen a few times. The CDR3 sequence: CASSPRGAPSGELFF. For the CDR3, the DNA is TGTGCCAGCAGTCCTCGGGGGGCGCCGTCCGGGGAGCTGTTTTTT. The chain uses TRBV12-3 or TRBV12-4 and TRBJ2-2; a possible D gene is TRBD2 (7 bases). Trimming removed 5 bases from V and 6 bases from J, with 16 bases in between. This CDR3 comprises 15 residues.

The chain employs TRBV11-2 and TRBJ2-1; tentatively, D is TRBD2 (5 bases). Germline V gene sequence: CDR1 SGHAT, CDR2 FQNNGV. The V end lost 2 bases, the J end lost 2 bases, and 13 bases lay between the germline ends. CDR3 length: 16 amino acids. CDR3 in DNA: TGTGCCAGCAGCTTATGGCTAGCCCACACCTACAATGAGCAGTTCTTC. The encoded protein is CASSLWLAHTYNEQFF.

The table lists this clonotype with a count of one. At one end, the junction sequence differs from germline, possibly due to a read error. The chain combines TRBV5-1 with TRBJ2-3; D possibly corresponds to TRBD1 (6 bases). Germline values: CDR1 SGHRS, CDR2 YFSETQ. The CDR3 consists of 13 residues. Here the CDR3 DNA reads TGCGCCTCTAGGACAGCACACACACATACGCAGTATTTT. Its translation: CASRTAHTHTQYF.